Reported below is one T cell receptor beta chain. Its antigen is unidentified. V shed 3 bases and J shed 4 bases, with 16 bases lying between them. CDR1 LNHDA and CDR2 SQIVND come from the germline V gene (reference sequence). CDR3 size: 17 residues. PCR used 60 Vbeta primers and 13 Jbeta primers. Assay used: immunoSEQ multiplex PCR; TCRdb lists only in-frame clones, some missing. The sample contains 95,000 to 150,000 clones, 17% of which appear only once. This record comes from a study of cytomegalovirus exposure and HLA in healthy donors. Study-level points and caveats: It was only CMV serostatus that was available as immune exposure information. A later analysis reportedly found fewer N-insertions in an Asian-associated ancestry cluster than the roughly 670-donor mean.

Specimen: PBMCs. This receptor was identified in a female donor in good health and CMV-seropositive. The V gene is TRBV19, the J gene TRBJ1-6; D is uncertain. This chain's CDR3 is CASSISGSRAYNSPLHF. In DNA, the CDR3 is TGTGCCAGTAGTATTTCAGGCAGCCGAGCTTATAATTCACCCCTCCACTTT.